The 25 T cell receptor beta chains given below trace back to one sample, sequenced in a study of CD8 T cells in Susac syndrome. Reverse transcription of roughly 0.5 to 1 ug RNA was performed with random hexamers. TCRdb used MiXCR to reprocess the immunoSEQ multiplex PCR reads, holding one entry per CDR3 protein. This table has some 100,000 distinct CDR3 sequences, around 95% appearing once. The sequenced material came from CD4+ T cells from PBMCs. These receptors were collected from a human donor in good health.

The chain has TRBV3-1 and TRBJ1-2, with unresolved D. CDR1 is LGHDT and CDR2 is YNNKEL in the germline V gene (reference sequence). Trimming took off 4 bases at V and 4 bases at J, with 13 bases between the two ends. CDR3 length equals 14 residues. CDR3 DNA: TGTGCCAGCAGCCGAGGCGGACTATTCTATGGCTACACCTTC. Translating gives CASSRGGLFYGYTF.

The V gene is TRBV23-1, the J gene TRBJ1-5, with TRBD1 as a possible D gene (5 bases). TRBV23-1 is classed as an ORF, of uncertain function. V shed 0 bases and J shed 1 base, with 13 bases lying between them. The length of the CDR3 is 17 residues. CDR3 sequence (DNA): TGCGCCAGCAGTCAATCCGGGACGGATAAAAGCAATCAGCCCCAGCATTTT. It codes for CASSQSGTDKSNQPQHF.

This sequence joins TRBV18 and TRBJ2-7; D remains ambiguous. V was cut by 3 bases and J by 3 bases, with 9 bases left in between. The CDR3 is 13 residues long. Germline CDR1 and CDR2: KGHSH and LQKENI. The CDR3 loop reads CASSPLEVYEQYF. The DNA for the CDR3 is TGTGCCAGCTCACCCCTGGAAGTCTACGAGCAGTACTTC.

This sequence joins TRBV12-3 or TRBV12-4 and TRBJ1-6; D ambiguous. V lost 5 bases and J lost 5, with 13 bases in between. This CDR3 is built from 15 residues. CDR3 nucleotide sequence: TGTGCCAGCAGTCGAGACCGACGCCATAATTCACCCCTCCACTTT. This codes for CASSRDRRHNSPLHF.

The chain employs TRBV5-6 and TRBJ2-5; 8 bases map to TRBD2. The CDR3 covers 16 residues. Germline CDR1 reads SGHDT; CDR2 reads YYEEEE. V dropped 4 bases and J dropped 3; count of bases not matched to a gene: 11. Written as DNA, the CDR3 is TGTGCCAGCAGCCCGGGACTAGACCCTTCCAAAGAGACCCAGTACTTC. It is translated as CASSPGLDPSKETQYF.

The rearrangement uses TRBV15 and TRBJ1-2; the D gene is possibly TRBD1 (6 bases). This CDR3 contains 14 residues. V lost 0 bases and J lost 2, with 7 bases in between. Per the germline V gene, CDR1 is LNHNV and CDR2 is YYDKDF (reference sequence). The CDR3 is CATSRDQGNYGYTF. The CDR3, as DNA: TGTGCCACCAGCAGAGATCAGGGGAACTATGGCTACACCTTC.

The chain joins TRBV2 to TRBJ2-7; D unresolved. Germline assignment: CDR1 SNHLY and CDR2 FYNNEI. This CDR3 contains 11 residues. The V end lost 7 bases, the J end lost 3 bases, and 7 bases lay between the germline ends. The CDR3 DNA reads as TGTGCCAGCAAGCAGGTCTACGAGCAGTACTTC. Translating gives CASKQVYEQYF.

The rearrangement links TRBV20-1 to TRBJ2-3; 10 bases agree with TRBD2. From germline, CDR1 is DFQATT and CDR2 SNEGSKA (reference sequence). There are 13 residues in the CDR3. V shed 5 bases, J shed 5 bases, and the junction held 4 bases outside the gene matches. The CDR3 loop reads CSAERGGGDTQYF. CDR3 DNA: TGCAGTGCTGAGCGGGGGGGCGGAGATACGCAGTATTTT.

This rearrangement joins TRBV7-8 to TRBJ2-3; TRBD2 agrees at 12 bases. The CDR3 sequence is 16 residues long. J was trimmed by 2 bases and V by 5 bases; bases with no gene match: 5. Germline V gene data show CDR1 as SGHVS and CDR2 as FQNEAQ. The CDR3 DNA sequence: TGTGCCAGCAGCCCTCGGACTAGCGGGACCACAGATACGCAGTATTTT. Its protein product is CASSPRTSGTTDTQYF. Variable domain in full (rest from reference TRBV7-8 and TRBJ2-3): GAGVSQSPRYKVAKRGQDVALRCDPISGHVSLFWYQQALGQGPEFLTYFQNEAQLDKSGLPSDRFFAERPEGSVSTLKIQRTQQEDSAVYLCASSPRTSGTTDTQYFGPGTRLTVL.

This clonotype showed up just a few times. The rearrangement joins TRBV7-9 to TRBJ1-1; D call uncertain. The CDR3 runs to 13 residues. Trimming removed 5 bases at V and 2 bases at J, with 9 bases between. From germline, CDR1 is SEHNR and CDR2 FQNEAQ (reference sequence). The CDR3 DNA sequence: TGTGCCAGCAGCGCTACGGGAAACACTGAAGCTTTCTTT. It translates to CASSATGNTEAFF.

The chain couples TRBV7-9 to TRBJ2-7; D gene uncertain. Looked up from germline, CDR1 is SEHNR and CDR2 is FQNEAQ (reference sequence). The CDR3 totals 11 residues. The V end lost 3 bases, the J end lost 5 bases, and 5 bases lay between the germline ends. This chain's CDR3 is CASSLQDEQYF. The CDR3 DNA is TGTGCCAGCAGCTTGCAAGACGAGCAGTACTTC.

V is TRBV4-2 and J is TRBJ1-6; D is possibly TRBD1 (5 bases). The CDR3 contains 16 residues. CDR1 and CDR2 from the germline V gene are LGHNA and YNFKEQ. Trimming removed 5 bases from V and 4 bases from J, with 15 bases in between. DNA for the CDR3: TGTGCCAGCAGCTCTGTCTCGACAGAATATAATTCACCCCTCCACTTT. Translating it yields CASSSVSTEYNSPLHF.

In nucleotides, the CDR3 is TGTGCCTGGAGTGAGGGGGCTAACGCCAATCAGCCCCAGCATTTT. Amino acid sequence: CAWSEGANANQPQHF. The chain employs TRBV30 and TRBJ1-5, with 7 positions matching TRBD1. J was trimmed by 3 bases and V by 1 base; bases with no gene match: 6. This CDR3 is 15 amino acids long. Germline CDR1 GTSNPN, CDR2 SVGIG (reference sequence).

The J gene is TRBJ2-1, the V gene TRBV6-5, with D maybe TRBD1 (5 bases). Per germline, CDR1 MNHEY and CDR2 SVGAGI. Trimming cost V 4 bases and J 0 bases, with 13 bases left between them. The CDR3 length is 16 residues. The CDR3 DNA follows: TGTGCCAGCAGTTTCGTCAGGGCCAGCTCCTACAATGAGCAGTTCTTC. Protein: CASSFVRASSYNEQFF.

The rearrangement uses TRBV29-1 and TRBJ2-3; 12 bases agree with TRBD2. Unmatched junction bases numbered 9, after V lost 7 bases and J lost 4 bases. This CDR3 is 15 amino acids long. CDR1 and CDR2 (germline): SQVTM, ANQGSEA. This CDR3 reads CSAELAGGVADTQYF. CDR3 in DNA: TGCAGCGCCGAACTAGCGGGGGGTGTAGCAGATACGCAGTATTTT.

V gene TRBV5-4 combines with J gene TRBJ1-1; a possible D gene is TRBD1 (5 bases). The V gene's germline CDR1 is SGHNT and CDR2 YYREEE (reference sequence). V lost 0 bases and J 3 bases, leaving 9 bases between the germline ends. The CDR3 runs 14 residues. CDR3 in amino acids: CASSLAGRDTEAFF. DNA of the CDR3: TGTGCCAGCAGCTTGGCAGGGAGGGACACTGAAGCTTTCTTT.

The chain employs TRBV6-1 and TRBJ2-7; 10 positions match TRBD1. Per the germline V gene, CDR1 is MNHNS and CDR2 is SASEGT. The CDR3 totals 16 residues. The trim removed 8 bases at V and 0 bases at J, leaving 10 bases unmatched. This CDR3 is CASLPMDRGVSYEQYF. The CDR3 DNA sequence: TGTGCCAGCCTCCCTATGGACAGGGGGGTCTCCTACGAGCAGTACTTC.

The V call is TRBV15, the J call TRBJ2-3; D is perhaps TRBD2 (5 bases). This CDR3 is built from 15 residues. The V and J ends lost 0 bases and 8 bases respectively, with 15 bases between them. Germline loops: CDR1 LNHNV, CDR2 YYDKDF (reference sequence). The CDR3 DNA follows: TGTGCCACCAGCAGAGATCTGACCGGGATAGGTACGCAGTATTTT. It codes for CATSRDLTGIGTQYF.

The CDR3 bases are TGTGCCAGCAGCGTAGCCTTAGGACTAGCGACTAGCACAGATACGCAGTATTTT. Its translation: CASSVALGLATSTDTQYF. The V call is TRBV9, the J call TRBJ2-3; the match to TRBD2 covers 9 bases. The junction had 8 bases not matched to a gene; V was cut back by 0 bases and J by 0 bases. This CDR3 has 18 amino acids. Per the germline V gene, CDR1 is SGDLS and CDR2 is YYNGEE.

This chain links TRBV7-9 with TRBJ2-1, with 7 bases aligning to TRBD2. Unmatched junction bases numbered 5, after V lost 0 bases and J lost 9 bases. Looked up from germline, CDR1 is SEHNR and CDR2 is FQNEAQ (reference sequence). The CDR3 is 14 amino acids. The CDR3 region is CASSLAGGRGEQFF. CDR3 in DNA: TGTGCCAGCAGCTTAGCCGGAGGGAGGGGTGAGCAGTTCTTC.

As DNA, the CDR3 is TGTGCCAGCAGCTTAGCGTTGGGCAGGGCGGACATTCAGTACTTC. This translates into CASSLALGRADIQYF. This chain joins TRBV7-2 and TRBJ2-4, with D maybe TRBD1 (5 bases). The germline CDR1 and CDR2 sequences are SGHTA and FQGNSA. Between the trimmed V and J ends, which lost 0 bases and 8 bases, there was a span of 14 bases. The CDR3 is made up of 15 amino acids.

The chain uses TRBV9 and TRBJ2-3; weak D call: TRBD1 (6 bases). The germline V and J ends were trimmed by 6 bases and 0 bases, with 14 bases remaining between them. There are 15 residues in the CDR3. Germline-derived CDR1 and CDR2 are SGDLS and YYNGEE. The DNA of the CDR3 is TGTGCCAGCAACCAGTTTGGGGGCAGCACAGATACGCAGTATTTT. The encoded protein is CASNQFGGSTDTQYF.

V is TRBV20-1 and J is TRBJ2-1, with 10 bases aligning to TRBD2. CDR3 length: 14 amino acids. The junction had 6 bases not matched to a gene; V was cut back by 1 base and J by 9 bases. Germline CDR1 DFQATT, CDR2 SNEGSKA (reference sequence). CDR3 DNA sequence: TGCAGTGCTAGAGCAAGCGGGGGGGCCCCTGAGCAGTTCTTC. As protein: CSARASGGAPEQFF.

V and J are TRBV4-2 and TRBJ2-5, with 8 bases identical to TRBD2. V dropped 0 bases and J dropped 5; count of bases not matched to a gene: 5. In germline, CDR1 is LGHNA, CDR2 YNFKEQ. This CDR3 is built from 15 residues. The CDR3 nucleotides are TGTGCCAGCAGCCAAGAGTACACGGGAGGGGAGACCCAGTACTTC. Translated: CASSQEYTGGETQYF.

The CDR3 here is CASSSPTSTQYF. The DNA of the CDR3 is TGTGCCAGCAGCTCCCCTACTAGTACGCAGTATTTT. The chain uses TRBV7-9 and TRBJ2-3; the D gene is possibly TRBD2 (5 bases). Germline V gene lookup returns CDR1 SEHNR and CDR2 FQNEAQ (reference sequence). The V end lost 4 bases, the J end lost 8 bases, and 10 bases lay between the germline ends. There are 12 residues in the CDR3.